The source of this TCR beta chain is a study of OX40 agonist ivuxolimab in advanced cancers. Broadly, across the study: Ivuxolimab was a fully human IgG2 agonistic monoclonal antibody targeting the costimulatory receptor OX40 (CD134). Intravenous ivuxolimab was administered to patients every 2 weeks at six dose levels: 0.01, 0.1, 0.3, 1.5, 3 and 10 mg/kg. Among the 50 to 55 dose-escalation patients, around 20 had hepatocellular carcinoma, 15 melanoma, 9 renal cell carcinoma and 9 head and neck cancer. In the dose-escalation cohort, approximately 83% of patients were male, and the mean age was 60 years with a range of about 20 to 79. Patients were allowed to have had prior anti-PD-1, anti-PD-L1 or anti-CTLA-4 therapy, and around 41% of the dose-escalation patients had previously received checkpoint inhibitors. Partial responses occurred in three dose-escalation patients: two with cutaneous melanoma and one with hepatocellular carcinoma. Peripheral TCRbeta sequencing aimed to test whether ivuxolimab altered TCR sequence diversity and caused clonal T-cell expansion. The paper reports the monotherapy dose-escalation portion (N of about 50 patients) of the phase I ivuxolimab trial.

The study at large found these results: After ivuxolimab, more expanded clones were found on average in CD8+ T cells than in CD4+ T cells. Antigen specificity was not determined for the clonally expanded peripheral T cells. At doses of 0.1 to 3.0 mg/kg, clonal expansion of both CD4+ and CD8+ blood T cells was observed from baseline to week 6. In partial responders in the 0.1-3.0 mg/kg groups, normalized peripheral clonal expansion was found to be among the lowest, especially among CD8+ T cells. Low levels of normalized T-cell clonal expansion were also seen in some patients who did not respond.

For sequencing of the TCRbeta CDR3 region, genomic DNA was extracted from the sorted cells. TCRbeta CDR3 regions were sequenced using the immunoSEQ Assay. Held by TCRdb, this immuneACCESS table contains in-frame sequences only and omits some clones. Under half of the omission traces to an unresolved V gene where checked; the cause of the rest is unknown. The sample table lists 60,000 to 90,000 clones, 81% of them with a count of one. Together, the top ten hold about 5% of the sample. The CDR3 runs 15 residues from the cysteine to the phenylalanine. Only the CDR3 region is kept as DNA, spanning 45 bases read in frame from base 1. V gives up 2 bases and J gives up 0 bases, and the segment between their germline ends measures 9 bases. Sequences MNHNY (CDR1) and SVGAGI (CDR2) are obtained from the germline V gene (reference sequence). The trial excluded patients who had a history of autoimmune disease or were on systemic immunosuppression. Peripheral blood for TCR sequencing was drawn from every dose cohort at baseline, at cycle 4 day 1 and at cycle 7 day 1. Samples came from an open-label, multicenter, first-in-human phase I dose-escalation trial of ivuxolimab. Adults with locally advanced or metastatic melanoma, renal cell, hepatocellular, or head and neck squamous cell carcinoma were enrolled in the trial. CD4+ and CD8+ T cells were sorted separately from peripheral blood before TCR sequencing.

Regarding this clone: Its antigen remains unidentified. The sample holds no much larger clone one base away, and base qualities are not on file.

The receptor's source is an adult with an advanced solid tumor such as melanoma, head and neck, liver or kidney cancer. The rearrangement joined TRBV6-6 to TRBJ2-3, with no reliable assignment of the D segment. The starting material was CD4+ or CD8+ T cells sorted from blood, obtained in a trial of the OX40 agonist ivuxolimab. The DNA is TGTGCCAGCAGTTACGGTTGGGCTAGCACAGATACGCAGTATTTT. It codes for CASSYGWASTDTQYF.